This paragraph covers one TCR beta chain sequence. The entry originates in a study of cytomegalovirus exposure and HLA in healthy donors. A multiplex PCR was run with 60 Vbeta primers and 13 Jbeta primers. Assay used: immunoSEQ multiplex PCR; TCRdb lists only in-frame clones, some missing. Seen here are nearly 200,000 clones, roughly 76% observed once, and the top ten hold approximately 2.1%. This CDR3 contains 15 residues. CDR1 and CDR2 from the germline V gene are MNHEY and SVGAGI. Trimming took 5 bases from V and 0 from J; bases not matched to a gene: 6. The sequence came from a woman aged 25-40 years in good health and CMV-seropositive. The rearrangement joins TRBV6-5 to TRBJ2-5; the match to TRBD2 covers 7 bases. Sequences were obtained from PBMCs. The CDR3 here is CASSPGTNDQETQYF. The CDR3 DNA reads TGTGCCAGCAGTCCTGGGACTAATGACCAAGAGACCCAGTACTTC.